This T cell receptor (beta chain) was observed in a study of siplizumab effects on memory and regulatory T cells. Here immunoSEQ multiplex PCR was the method, and the copy in TCRdb shows in-frame clones only, minus some. The sample consists of 85,000 or so clones, approximately 95% of them appearing once. What was sequenced was CD8+ T cells sorted from blood. This TCR came from a human donor in good health.

The CDR3 is CSGARGETQYF. CDR3 DNA sequence: TGCAGCGGGGCCCGGGGGGAGACCCAGTACTTC. This chain connects TRBV29-1 to TRBJ2-5; perhaps TRBD2 as D (6 bases). The germline V and J ends were trimmed by 7 bases and 5 bases, with 11 bases remaining between them. The germline V gene has CDR1 SQVTM and CDR2 ANQGSEA. This CDR3 region has 11 residues.